This T cell receptor (beta chain) emerged from a study of T cell changes during pregnancy in multiple sclerosis. Germline CDR1 is MDHEN and CDR2 is SYDVKM. The CDR3 contains 17 residues. The V segment lost 2 bases and the J segment 8 bases; nucleotides outside the gene matches: 13. Sequencing used immunoSEQ multiplex PCR; TCRdb keeps in-frame clones, though not all of them. The repertoire holds some 55,000 clones, 75% to 95% seen once, with approximately 1% in the top ten. This clonotype was obtained from a female donor in good health, enrolled as a control in a pregnancy study. The sequencing here drew on peripheral blood, taken after pregnancy. The chain combines TRBV28 with TRBJ2-1; 9 nucleotides line up with TRBD2. CDR3: CASSLRRLAVVLHEQFF. The CDR3, as DNA: TGTGCCAGCAGTTTACGACGACTAGCGGTCGTCCTCCATGAGCAGTTCTTC.